The 13 T cell receptor beta chains listed next were all sequenced from one sample in a study of metastatic and nonmetastatic thyroid tumors. Ahead of thyroid surgery, no patient had received treatment of any kind. TCRdb re-called clones via MiXCR from the PCR reads. The sample holds 15,000 to 20,000 clones, approximately 22% seen once. The sample comprised tumor tissue. The receptors were gathered from a male donor with papillary thyroid cancer or a benign thyroid nodule (not recorded which). Some clones in this sample may be carry-over from other donors' samples.

As for this clone: An end of the junction differs from the germline gene, which may be a read error. In nucleotides, the CDR3 is TGTGCGAGCAGACCAACGCCTAGCGGGAGGGTCGGGAGCACAGATACGCAGTATTTT. This codes for CASRPTPSGRVGSTDTQYF. The V call is TRBV6-1, the J call TRBJ2-3, with 12 bases identical to TRBD2. The CDR3 is made up of 19 amino acids. The germline V gene has CDR1 MNHNS and CDR2 SASEGT.

This clone has just one count. The gene calls are TRBV11-2 and TRBJ2-1; 15 bases line up with TRBD2. This CDR3 is 16 amino acids long. Trimming at V came to 5 bases and at J to 9 bases, leaving 8 bases not matched to a gene. CDR1 is SGHAT, CDR2 FQNNGV, per germline. CDR3 region: CASSRTSGRAFAEQFF. The CDR3, as DNA: TGTGCCAGCAGCCGGACTAGCGGGAGGGCCTTTGCTGAGCAGTTCTTC. The whole variable domain, filled in from reference TRBV11-2 and TRBJ2-1, reads EAGVAQSPRYKIIEKRQSVAFWCNPISGHATLYWYQQILGQGPKLLIQFQNNGVVDDSQLPKDRFSAERLKGVDSTLKIQPAKLEDSAVYLCASSRTSGRAFAEQFFGPGTRLTVL.

This clone came up many times. The CDR3 reads CASSRQGNYNEQFF. DNA of the CDR3: TGTGCCAGCAGTAGACAGGGTAACTACAATGAGCAGTTCTTC. The rearrangement links TRBV28 to TRBJ2-1; 7 bases fit TRBD1. V shed 5 bases, J shed 3 bases, and the junction held 4 bases outside the gene matches. This CDR3 is 14 amino acids long. Germline V lookup: CDR1 MDHEN, CDR2 SYDVKM.

This clone is labeled as medium-sized. The gene calls are TRBV5-8 and TRBJ1-4, with 7 bases matching TRBD1. Germline V gives CDR1 SGHTS, CDR2 YDEGEE. The trim removed 5 bases at V and 0 bases at J, leaving 4 bases unmatched. This CDR3 has 15 amino acids. The CDR3 protein is CASRRQGATNEKLFF. The CDR3 DNA reads TGTGCCAGCAGACGCCAGGGGGCAACTAATGAAAAACTGTTTTTT.

This clone has a count of ten or more. The chain recombines TRBV29-1 with TRBJ1-2, with 8 bases that match TRBD1. CDR1 is SQVTM, CDR2 ANQGSEA, per germline. With 6 bases clipped from V and 2 bases from J, the junction kept 2 bases outside the gene matches. CDR3 length: 12 residues. The CDR3 coding sequence is TGCAGCGTCGGGACAGGAAACTATGGCTACACCTTC. It specifies CSVGTGNYGYTF.

By share, this clone counts as medium-sized. The V gene is TRBV20-1, the J gene TRBJ1-1; the match to TRBD1 covers 9 bases. Per germline, CDR1 DFQATT and CDR2 SNEGSKA (reference sequence). V lost 5 bases and J lost 5; bases outside the gene matches: 12. The CDR3 runs to 15 residues. This chain's CDR3 is CSARGGGTGWTEAFF. CDR3 in DNA: TGCAGTGCTCGCGGGGGGGGGACAGGGTGGACTGAAGCTTTCTTT.

This clone was recorded many times. A read error is possible here, since a much larger clone lies one base away. The chain joins TRBV2 to TRBJ2-3; no clear D. The CDR3 is 13 amino acids. Trimming cost V 6 bases and J 5 bases, with 12 bases left between them. CDR1 and CDR2 from the germline V gene are SNHLY and FYNNEI. The CDR3 DNA follows: TGTGCCAGCAGAAGAGGAGTCGTAGATACGCAGTATTTT. This codes for CASRRGVVDTQYF. The variable domain in full, completed from reference TRBV2 and TRBJ2-3, reads EPEVTQTPSHQVTQMGQEVILRCVPISNHLYFYWYRQILGQKVEFLVSFYNNEISEKSEIFDDQFSVERPDGSNFTLKIRSTKLEDSAMYFCASRRGVVDTQYFGPGTRLTVL.

The chain uses TRBV20-1 and TRBJ1-2, with a possible D match to TRBD1 (6 bases). Germline V CDR1 and CDR2: DFQATT, SNEGSKA (reference sequence). V lost 4 bases to trimming and J lost 0 bases, with 9 bases between them. This CDR3 contains 13 residues. This chain's CDR3 is CSATGGANYGYTF. CDR3 coding DNA: TGCAGTGCTACGGGGGGCGCTAACTATGGCTACACCTTC.

This clone came up many times. This chain joins TRBV4-1 and TRBJ1-1; D remains unclear. The V and J ends lost 1 base and 1 base respectively, with 4 bases between them. The CDR3 consists of 13 residues. Germline V gene sequence: CDR1 MGHRA, CDR2 YSYEKL. The CDR3 DNA is TGCGCCAGCAGCCAAGGGGAGAACACTGAAGCTTTCTTT. This sequence encodes CASSQGENTEAFF.

The chain combines TRBV11-2 with TRBJ2-7, with TRBD2 identical over 7 bases. V lost 5 bases to trimming and J lost 3 bases; unmatched junction nucleotides: 10. Germline V gene data show CDR1 as SGHAT and CDR2 as FQNNGV. The CDR3 contains 15 residues. As DNA, the CDR3 is TGTGCCAGCAGCCCAAGACTAGCATTAGTCTACGAGCAGTACTTC. Translation: CASSPRLALVYEQYF.

In its sample, this clone was seen a few times. The J gene is TRBJ1-2, the V gene TRBV6-2 or TRBV6-3, with D hard to call. With 6 bases removed from V and 7 bases from J, the gap between germline ends came to 12 bases. The CDR3 extends over 12 amino acids. From germline, CDR1 is MNHEY and CDR2 SVGEGT. CDR3 DNA: TGTGCCAGCAGCACCGTGGGCCTTGGCTACACCTTC. It specifies CASSTVGLGYTF.

This clone has ten or more counts. The rearrangement joins TRBV12-5 to TRBJ1-2; a possible D gene is TRBD1 (5 bases). CDR1 and CDR2 (germline): LGHNT, FRNRAP. This CDR3 region has 13 residues. The V end lost 2 bases, the J end lost 4 bases, and 8 bases lay between the germline ends. Here the CDR3 DNA reads TGTGCTAGTGGTTTGCGACAGAGCTATGGCTACACCTTC. Encoded protein: CASGLRQSYGYTF.

This clone occurred many times. The chain joins TRBV27 to TRBJ2-3, with D uncertain. V was clipped by 2 bases and J by 10 bases, with 16 bases between them. The CDR3 sequence is 14 residues long. Germline V gene sequence: CDR1 MNHEY, CDR2 SMNVEV (reference sequence). The chain's CDR3 is CASSLIVGPIPQYF. CDR3 bases: TGTGCCAGCAGTTTAATCGTAGGCCCTATACCGCAGTATTTT.